Listed here is a single T cell receptor (beta chain). Antigen unknown. The CDR3 spans 17 residues. Germline CDR1 SGDLS, CDR2 YYNGEE. The ends were cut back, 4 bases at V and 5 bases at J, with 24 bases in the middle. The data were obtained in a study of CD8 T cells in ankylosing spondylitis. Study findings and constraints: There was a TCR beta motif, made of several highly homologous variants, that appeared characteristic of ankylosing spondylitis blood.

A single record per CDR3 protein comes from TCRdb applying MiXCR to the 5' RACE reads. The sample shows 150,000 to 200,000 distinct CDR3 sequences, under 35% of them seen only once. The V call is TRBV9, the J call TRBJ2-5; either TRBD1 or TRBD2 may supply D (5 bases each). Sequencing input: synovial fluid, either unsorted or a sorted T cell fraction (not recorded which). This TCR was recovered from a male donor with ankylosing spondylitis. This CDR3 is CASSPTEGRWAVETQYF. The CDR3, as DNA: TGTGCCAGCAGCCCCACTGAGGGGCGGTGGGCGGTTGAGACCCAGTACTTC.